This T cell receptor beta chain was retrieved from a study of regulatory T cells in long-lasting Graves disease. To make TCR beta libraries, researchers used iRepertoire HTBI primers and Arm-PCR of CDR3 regions. One entry per CDR3 protein results from TCRdb running MiXCR on the multiplex PCR reads. The sample yields fewer than 400,000 distinct CDR3 sequences, around 19% seen once. Time point meaning: persistent/refractory GD, antithyroid drugs over 5 years with positive TRAb. PBMC-derived RNA was used for the TCR library. The study's findings and limits: Whereas new patients shared 870 or so public clonotypes, persistent patients shared more, at 2,500 to 3,500. Compared with new cases, persistent Graves' patients showed reduced TCR diversity. Persistent disease exhibited a predilection for TRBV28, TRBJ1-2 and TRBJ2-5. Study of thyroid tissue was not done, with only peripheral blood studied.

The sample holds a few counts of this clonotype. What it binds is not known. Germline V gene data show CDR1 as MGHRA and CDR2 as YSYEKL. The CDR3 sequence is 15 residues long. The V end lost 1 base, the J end lost 7 bases, and 17 bases lay between the germline ends. This rearrangement joins TRBV4-1 to TRBJ2-7; D is possibly TRBD2 (6 bases). The sequencing used peripheral blood mononuclear cells (PBMCs), collected when the disease was refractory, from a patient treated with antithyroid drugs. This receptor was taken from a female donor with Graves disease. In DNA form, the CDR3 reads TGCGCCAGCAGCCAAGCGACTAGTGCCCGGGGTGAGCAGTACTTC. As protein: CASSQATSARGEQYF.